This TCR beta chain was sequenced for a study of blood T cell repertoires in COVID-19. Overall study: Samples taken during acute and convalescent COVID-19 were collected in the United States, Italy and Spain. In each case, the material was cDNA or gDNA derived from T cells, B-cell-depleted T cells, or PBMCs.

This clone showed up many times. Trimming removed 0 bases at V and 0 bases at J, with 16 bases between. The CDR3 has 18 amino acids. Looked up from germline, CDR1 is SGHDT and CDR2 is YYEEEE. The repertoire was sequenced with immunoSEQ multiplex PCR; TCRdb's copy has only in-frame clones and lacks some. The table lists roughly 82,000 clones, around 80% of them singletons, with about 10% in the top ten. The V and J genes are TRBV5-6 and TRBJ2-1, with TRBD2 as a possible D gene (6 bases). The sequenced sample was peripheral blood. This sequence originates from a man aged 55 to 70 with acute or convalescent COVID-19. The CDR3 coding sequence is TGTGCCAGCAGCTTGGGTAGCGGTCGATTTACCTCCTACAATGAGCAGTTCTTC. This codes for CASSLGSGRFTSYNEQFF.